This TCR beta chain was recovered during a study of T cell changes during pregnancy in multiple sclerosis. V lost 4 bases and J 5 bases, leaving 11 bases between the germline ends. The CDR3 loop spans 13 amino acids. Germline V gene sequence: CDR1 SNHLY, CDR2 FYNNEI. Using immunoSEQ multiplex PCR, the repertoire was profiled, and TCRdb retains in-frame clones only, with some absent. Of about 44,000 clones in the sample, around 90% are singletons; the top ten hold under 0.85%. The material was CD4+ T cells from peripheral blood mononuclear cells, obtained before pregnancy. This clonotype was sampled from a female donor with multiple sclerosis, enrolled in a pregnancy study. The genes are TRBV2 and TRBJ1-2; no clear D. The CDR3 spells CASSGWREYGYTF. The CDR3 bases are TGTGCCAGCAGTGGATGGAGGGAGTATGGCTACACCTTC.